The rows below give T cell receptor beta chains drawn from one sample of a study of shared clonotypes between healthy human individuals. Sequencing was performed with immunoSEQ multiplex PCR; in TCRdb, only in-frame clones are kept and a portion is missing. The table shows just over 2,000,000 clones, with about 95% occurring only once. The material sequenced was naive CD8+ T cells sorted from blood. All receptors derive from a man younger than 35 in good health. Both conserved end residues are part of each CDR3. A D gene is named only where the DNA matches it firmly. Expanded clones get a size class; other rows say once, few or many, or leave the size out.

once,TRBJ2-1,TRBV27,.,CASTPRGAYNEQFF,TGTGCCAGCACCCCCCGGGGCGCCTACAATGAGCAGTTCTTC
.,TRBJ2-5,TRBV9,TRBD1,CASSARWGQGSLETQYF,TGTGCCAGCAGCGCCAGGTGGGGACAGGGCTCCCTAGAGACCCAGTACTTC
once,TRBJ2-1,TRBV5-4,TRBD2,CASSDSGSSYNEQFF,TGTGCCAGCAGCGATAGCGGGAGCTCCTACAATGAGCAGTTCTTC
.,TRBJ1-2,TRBV19,.,CASSGRDGLFYGYTF,TGTGCCAGTAGTGGACGGGACGGCCTCTTCTATGGCTACACCTTC
.,TRBJ2-2,TRBV4-3,TRBD2,CASSQDGAGEDANTGELFF,TGCGCCAGCAGCCAAGATGGGGCGGGAGAAGACGCGAACACCGGGGAGCTGTTTTTT
.,TRBJ2-2,TRBV19,.,CASSIMGNTGELFF,TGTGCCAGTAGTATAATGGGGAACACCGGGGAGCTGTTTTTT
.,TRBJ2-3,TRBV7-2,TRBD2,CASSTISGSQYF,TGTGCCAGCAGCACCATTAGCGGGTCACAGTATTTT
.,TRBJ2-1,TRBV4-2,.,CASSQAAVYNEQFF,TGTGCCAGCAGCCAAGCCGCGGTTTACAATGAGCAGTTCTTC
.,TRBJ2-2,TRBV7-6,TRBD2,CASSLEVLATGELFF,TGTGCCAGCAGCTTAGAAGTACTAGCGACCGGGGAGCTGTTTTTT
.,TRBJ1-2,TRBV28,.,CASSFYNYGYTF,TGTGCCAGCAGTTTTTACAACTATGGCTACACCTTC
.,TRBJ2-1,TRBV27,TRBD1,CASSRQGSDNEQFF,TGTGCCAGCAGTCGACAGGGCAGTGACAATGAGCAGTTCTTC
.,TRBJ1-5,TRBV13,TRBD1,CASSRRDSPGGQPQHF,TGTGCCAGCAGCCGCCGGGACAGCCCGGGGGGTCAGCCCCAGCATTTT
.,TRBJ1-6,TRBV9,.,CASSGGSYNSPLHF,TGTGCCAGCAGCGGGGGATCCTATAATTCACCCCTCCACTTT
.,TRBJ2-3,TRBV7-9,TRBD1,CASNQDRDGGTQYF,TGTGCCAGCAATCAGGACAGGGATGGAGGTACGCAGTATTTT
.,TRBJ2-1,TRBV5-1,TRBD2,CASSFRPGLDYNEQFF,TGCGCCAGCAGCTTCCGTCCGGGACTAGACTACAATGAGCAGTTCTTC
.,TRBJ2-7,TRBV6-5,TRBD1,CASSSTGPYEQYF,TGTGCCAGCAGTTCGACAGGGCCCTACGAGCAGTACTTC
.,TRBJ2-7,TRBV19,.,CASSIGGDSYEQYF,TGTGCCAGTAGTATAGGGGGGGACAGCTACGAGCAGTACTTC
.,TRBJ1-1,TRBV2,.,CASTTSDRTEAFF,TGTGCCAGCACAACGTCCGACAGAACTGAAGCTTTCTTT
.,TRBJ2-5,TRBV5-1,.,CASSLWYQETQYF,TGCGCCAGCAGCTTGTGGTACCAAGAGACCCAGTACTTC
.,TRBJ2-3,TRBV9,.,CASSARGTSTDTQYF,TGTGCCAGCAGCGCGAGGGGGACTTCTACAGATACGCAGTATTTT
.,TRBJ1-6,TRBV2,.,CASESNRFGSYNSPLHF,TGTGCCAGCGAGTCAAACAGGTTCGGGTCCTATAATTCACCCCTCCACTTT
.,TRBJ1-2,TRBV11-2,TRBD1,CASSSSRDRGPTGGYTF,TGTGCCAGCAGCTCCTCCCGGGACAGGGGGCCCACTGGTGGCTACACCTTC
.,TRBJ2-5,TRBV10-1,.,CASSVGPAETQYF,TGCGCCAGCAGTGTCGGACCAGCGGAGACCCAGTACTTC
once,TRBJ2-7,TRBV7-9,.,CASSLGTGSYEQYF,TGTGCCAGCAGCTTAGGCACAGGTTCCTACGAGCAGTACTTC
once,TRBJ2-7,TRBV5-1,.,CASSLEGSASSYEQYF,TGCGCCAGCAGCTTGGAGGGCAGCGCGAGCTCCTACGAGCAGTACTTC
.,TRBJ1-6,TRBV7-2,.,CASSPATGNSPLHF,TGTGCCAGCAGCCCAGCAACGGGTAATTCACCCCTCCACTTT
.,TRBJ2-7,TRBV19,.,CASSHSGGSDEQYF,TGTGCCAGTAGTCATAGCGGTGGGTCGGACGAGCAGTACTTC
.,TRBJ2-7,TRBV4-1,TRBD2,CASSQVVTSGYYEQYF,TGCGCCAGCAGCCAAGTGGTCACTAGCGGATACTACGAGCAGTACTTC
.,TRBJ2-5,TRBV21-1,.,CASSKAVELLRETQYF,TGTGCCAGCAGCAAAGCCGTAGAGCTCCTAAGGGAGACCCAGTACTTC
.,TRBJ2-5,TRBV29-1,TRBD2,CSVLSGRGLGETQYF,TGCAGCGTTTTAAGCGGGAGAGGTCTAGGGGAGACCCAGTACTTC
.,TRBJ2-3,TRBV6-5,.,CASSGDGNTDTQYF,TGTGCCAGCAGTGGGGACGGCAACACAGATACGCAGTATTTT
few,TRBJ2-5,TRBV2,.,CASSEARQETQYF,TGTGCCAGCAGTGAAGCCAGACAAGAGACCCAGTACTTC
.,TRBJ2-7,TRBV5-1,.,CASSFRLSSYEQYF,TGCGCCAGCAGCTTTAGACTGAGCTCCTACGAGCAGTACTTC
.,TRBJ2-7,TRBV4-3,TRBD1,CASSQETGYAVEQYF,TGCGCCAGCAGCCAAGAGACAGGGTATGCGGTCGAGCAGTACTTC
.,TRBJ2-7,TRBV10-3,TRBD2,CAISGGGGSYEQYF,TGTGCCATCAGTGGGGGCGGGGGCTCCTACGAGCAGTACTTC
.,TRBJ1-1,TRBV10-3,.,CAIRGHDTEAFF,TGTGCCATCAGGGGTCATGACACTGAAGCTTTCTTT
.,TRBJ1-2,TRBV27,TRBD1,CASSIGQGVNYGYTF,TGTGCCAGCAGTATTGGACAGGGGGTCAACTATGGCTACACCTTC
.,TRBJ2-3,TRBV27,.,CASSLSGFTQYF,TGTGCCAGCAGTTTATCCGGGTTCACGCAGTATTTT
.,TRBJ2-7,TRBV10-3,.,CAISESTTGEPYEQYF,TGTGCCATCAGTGAGTCAACGACGGGAGAACCCTACGAGCAGTACTTC
once,TRBJ2-7,TRBV4-1,TRBD1,CASSQRIQGAYEQYF,TGCGCCAGCAGCCAAAGAATACAGGGGGCCTACGAGCAGTACTTC
.,TRBJ2-1,TRBV5-1,TRBD2,CASSLTSGGFNEQFF,TGCGCCAGCAGCCTGACTAGCGGGGGTTTCAATGAGCAGTTCTTC
.,TRBJ2-1,TRBV4-1,TRBD2,CASSPERGAGDEQFF,TGCGCCAGCAGCCCCGAGCGGGGGGCCGGGGATGAGCAGTTCTTC
.,TRBJ1-1,TRBV2,.,CASRGIQVEAFF,TGTGCCAGCCGGGGAATACAGGTTGAAGCTTTCTTT
once,TRBJ2-5,TRBV7-9,.,CASSLKLGGSETQYF,TGTGCCAGCAGCTTAAAGTTAGGGGGATCAGAGACCCAGTACTTC
.,TRBJ1-1,TRBV5-4,.,CASSLSGRSNTEAFF,TGTGCCAGCAGCTTGTCCGGCAGATCGAACACTGAAGCTTTCTTT
few,TRBJ2-7,TRBV5-1,TRBD1,CASSWGQGSYEQYF,TGCGCCAGCAGCTGGGGACAGGGTTCCTACGAGCAGTACTTC
.,TRBJ2-7,TRBV11-2,.,CASSWDPTNYEQYF,TGTGCCAGCAGCTGGGACCCGACCAACTACGAGCAGTACTTC
.,TRBJ2-3,TRBV5-1,.,CASSLFGSTDTQYF,TGCGCCAGCAGCTTGTTCGGGAGCACAGATACGCAGTATTTT